The source of this T cell receptor (beta chain) is a study of T cell responses to AZD1222 COVID-19 vaccine. After removal of 5 bases from V and 4 bases from J, the junction contained 18 bases not matched to a gene. Germline lookup yields CDR1 SGHRS and CDR2 YFSETQ. This CDR3 is built from 18 residues. The assay was immunoSEQ multiplex PCR, and TCRdb's table has in-frame clones only and misses some. Among about 200,000 clones, roughly 92% were seen once, and the ten largest hold approximately 1%. The chain links TRBV5-1 to TRBJ1-2; 9 nucleotides align to TRBD1. The clonotype comes from an adult who received the AZD1222 COVID-19 vaccine. This specimen was peripheral blood, taken 28 days after the second AZD1222 dose. The CDR3 region is CASRLRPSGTGSSYGYTF. For the CDR3, the DNA is TGCGCCAGCAGGCTAAGACCCAGCGGGACAGGGAGCTCCTATGGCTACACCTTC.